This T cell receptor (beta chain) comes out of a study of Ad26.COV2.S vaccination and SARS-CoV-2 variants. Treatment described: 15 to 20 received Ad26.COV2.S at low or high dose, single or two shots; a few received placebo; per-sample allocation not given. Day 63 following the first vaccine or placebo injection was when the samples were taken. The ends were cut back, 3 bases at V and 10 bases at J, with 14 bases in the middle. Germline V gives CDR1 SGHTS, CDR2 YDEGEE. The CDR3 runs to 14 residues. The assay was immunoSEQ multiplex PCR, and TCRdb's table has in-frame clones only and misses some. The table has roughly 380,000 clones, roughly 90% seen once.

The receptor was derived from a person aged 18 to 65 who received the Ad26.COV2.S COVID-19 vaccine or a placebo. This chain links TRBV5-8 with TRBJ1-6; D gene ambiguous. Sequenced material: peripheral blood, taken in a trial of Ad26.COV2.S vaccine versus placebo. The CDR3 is CASSSRQAGSPLHF. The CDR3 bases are TGTGCCAGCAGCTCTCGCCAGGCTGGGTCACCCCTCCACTTT. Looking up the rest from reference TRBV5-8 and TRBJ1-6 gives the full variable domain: EAGVTQSPTHLIKTRGQQATLRCSPISGHTSVYWYQQALGLGLQFLLWYDEGEERNRGNFPPRFSGRQFPNYSSELNVNALELEDSALYLCASSSRQAGSPLHFGNGTRLTVT.